This T cell receptor (beta chain) was obtained from a study of post-analysis software for immune sequencing data. TCR beta libraries were prepared from cDNA with unique molecular identifiers. MiXCR was run by TCRdb on the PCR reads, yielding one entry per CDR3 protein. The table shows some 450,000 distinct CDR3 sequences, with roughly 45% occurring only once. Study-wide findings and caveats: With TRBV5-6, TRBV5-1 and TRBV20-1 included, about 5 TRBV segments were more frequent in patients than in controls. Controls' normalized Chao1 diversity significantly exceeded that of multiple sclerosis patients.

CDR3 length equals 12 residues. From germline, CDR1 is DFQATT and CDR2 SNEGSKA (reference sequence). Trimming removed 0 bases at V and 5 bases at J, with 7 bases between. In regard to this clonotype: Its target is unknown.

The sequence was collected from a girl between 5 and 17 years old with multiple sclerosis. Sequenced: blood. The chain employs TRBV20-1 and TRBJ2-5, with no clear D. The CDR3 DNA reads as TGCAGTGCTAGAGATTTGAGGGAGACCCAGTACTTC. Translated: CSARDLRETQYF.